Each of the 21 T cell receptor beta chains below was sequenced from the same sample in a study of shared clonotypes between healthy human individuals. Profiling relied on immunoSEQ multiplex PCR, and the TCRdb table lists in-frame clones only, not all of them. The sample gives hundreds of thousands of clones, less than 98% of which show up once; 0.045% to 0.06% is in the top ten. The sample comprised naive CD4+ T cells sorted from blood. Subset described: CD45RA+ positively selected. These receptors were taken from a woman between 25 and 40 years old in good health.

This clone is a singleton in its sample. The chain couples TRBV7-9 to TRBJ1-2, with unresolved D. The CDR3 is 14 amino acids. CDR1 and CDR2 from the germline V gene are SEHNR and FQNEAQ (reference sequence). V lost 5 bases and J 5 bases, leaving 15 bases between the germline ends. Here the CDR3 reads CASSRDLKSYGYTF. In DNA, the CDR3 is TGTGCCAGCAGCCGTGACTTGAAATCGTATGGCTACACCTTC.

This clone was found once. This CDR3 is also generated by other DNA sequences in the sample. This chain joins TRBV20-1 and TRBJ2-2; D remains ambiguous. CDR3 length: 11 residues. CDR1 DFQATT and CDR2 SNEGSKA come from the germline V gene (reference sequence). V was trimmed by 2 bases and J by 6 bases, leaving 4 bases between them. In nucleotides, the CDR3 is TGCAGTGCTAGATCGCCCGGGGAGCTGTTTTTT. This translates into CSARSPGELFF.

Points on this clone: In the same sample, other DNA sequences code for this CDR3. In DNA, the CDR3 is TGTGCCAGCAGCCAAGCTACAGGGGTCAATCAGCCCCAGCATTTT. As protein: CASSQATGVNQPQHF. The genes are TRBV4-2 and TRBJ1-5, with 7 bases lining up with TRBD1. The CDR3 runs 15 residues. CDR1 and CDR2 from the germline V gene are LGHNA and YNFKEQ. The V and J ends lost 1 base and 3 bases, in that order; junction bases with no gene match: 3.

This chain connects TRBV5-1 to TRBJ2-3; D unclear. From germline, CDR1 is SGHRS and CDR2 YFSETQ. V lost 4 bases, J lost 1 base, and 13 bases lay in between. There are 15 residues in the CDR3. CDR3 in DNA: TGCGCCAGCAGCCCCCTGGAGAAGGGCACAGATACGCAGTATTTT. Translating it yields CASSPLEKGTDTQYF.

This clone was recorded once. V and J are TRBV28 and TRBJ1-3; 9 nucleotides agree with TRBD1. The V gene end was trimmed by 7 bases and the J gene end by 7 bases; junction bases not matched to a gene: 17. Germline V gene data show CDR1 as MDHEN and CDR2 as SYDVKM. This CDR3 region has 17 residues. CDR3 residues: CASTHRGRGEKGNTIYF. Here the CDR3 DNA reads TGTGCCAGCACGCACAGGGGGCGCGGAGAAAAAGGGAACACCATATATTTT.

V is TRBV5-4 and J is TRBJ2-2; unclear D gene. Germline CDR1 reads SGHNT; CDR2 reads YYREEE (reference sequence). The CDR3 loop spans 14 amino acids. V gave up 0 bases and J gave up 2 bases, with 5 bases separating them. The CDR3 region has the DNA TGTGCCAGCAGCTTGGGAAGAAACACCGGGGAGCTGTTTTTT. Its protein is CASSLGRNTGELFF.

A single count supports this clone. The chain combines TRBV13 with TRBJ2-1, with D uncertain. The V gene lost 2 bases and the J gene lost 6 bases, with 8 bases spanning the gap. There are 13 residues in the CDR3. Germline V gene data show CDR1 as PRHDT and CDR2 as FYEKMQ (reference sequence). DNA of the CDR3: TGTGCCAGCAGCTTATGGAGTTCCAATGAGCAGTTCTTC. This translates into CASSLWSSNEQFF.

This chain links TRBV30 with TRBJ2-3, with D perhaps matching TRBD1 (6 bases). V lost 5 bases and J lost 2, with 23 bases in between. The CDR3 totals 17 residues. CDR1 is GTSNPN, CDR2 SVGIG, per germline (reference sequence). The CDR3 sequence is CAWGLGGPREFTDTQYF. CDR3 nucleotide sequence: TGTGCCTGGGGCCTTGGGGGCCCCCGAGAATTCACAGATACGCAGTATTTT.

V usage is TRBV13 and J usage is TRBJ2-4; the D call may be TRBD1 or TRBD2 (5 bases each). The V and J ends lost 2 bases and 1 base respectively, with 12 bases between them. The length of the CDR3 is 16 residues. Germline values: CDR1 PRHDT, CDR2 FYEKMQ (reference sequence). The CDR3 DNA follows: TGTGCCAGCAGCTTATTGGCAGGGACCGCCAAAAACATTCAGTACTTC. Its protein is CASSLLAGTAKNIQYF.

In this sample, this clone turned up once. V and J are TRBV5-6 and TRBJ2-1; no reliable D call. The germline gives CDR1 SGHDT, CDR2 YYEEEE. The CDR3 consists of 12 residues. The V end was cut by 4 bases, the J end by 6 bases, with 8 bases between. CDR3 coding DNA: TGTGCCAGCAGCCGGCTTTCCAATGAGCAGTTCTTC. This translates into CASSRLSNEQFF.

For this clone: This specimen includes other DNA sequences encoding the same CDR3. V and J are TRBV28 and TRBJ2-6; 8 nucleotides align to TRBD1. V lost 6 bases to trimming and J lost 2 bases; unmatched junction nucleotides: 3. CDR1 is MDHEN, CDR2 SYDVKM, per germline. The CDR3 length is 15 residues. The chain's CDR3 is CASSRTGTGANVLTF. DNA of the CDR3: TGTGCCAGCAGCCGGACAGGGACTGGGGCCAACGTCCTGACTTTC.

CDR3 sequence: CASSSPGTSTEQFF. CDR3 DNA sequence: TGTGCCAGCAGCTCTCCTGGGACGTCCACTGAGCAGTTCTTC. The J gene is TRBJ2-1, the V gene TRBV5-5; D may correspond to TRBD1 or TRBD2 (5 bases each). This CDR3 spans 14 amino acids. V shed 3 bases and J shed 9 bases, with 16 bases lying between them. Germline-derived CDR1 and CDR2 are SGHKS and YYEKEE (reference sequence). Full variable domain (rest looked up from reference TRBV5-5 and TRBJ2-1): DAGVTQSPTHLIKTRGQQVTLRCSPISGHKSVSWYQQVLGQGPQFIFQYYEKEERGRGNFPDRFSARQFPNYSSELNVNALLLGDSALYLCASSSPGTSTEQFFGPGTRLTVL.

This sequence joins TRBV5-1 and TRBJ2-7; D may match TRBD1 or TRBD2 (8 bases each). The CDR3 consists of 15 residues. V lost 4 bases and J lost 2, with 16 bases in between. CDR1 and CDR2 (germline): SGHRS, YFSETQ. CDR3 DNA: TGCGCCAGCAGCACCGGACAGGGACTAGCCTACGAGCAGTACTTC. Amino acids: CASSTGQGLAYEQYF.

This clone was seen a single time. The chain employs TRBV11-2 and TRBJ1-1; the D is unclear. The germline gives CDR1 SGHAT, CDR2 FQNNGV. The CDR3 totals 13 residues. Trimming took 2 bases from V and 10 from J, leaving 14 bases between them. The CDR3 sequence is CASSLSSSGLAFF. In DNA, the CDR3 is TGTGCCAGCAGCTTATCGTCTTCTGGATTAGCTTTCTTT.

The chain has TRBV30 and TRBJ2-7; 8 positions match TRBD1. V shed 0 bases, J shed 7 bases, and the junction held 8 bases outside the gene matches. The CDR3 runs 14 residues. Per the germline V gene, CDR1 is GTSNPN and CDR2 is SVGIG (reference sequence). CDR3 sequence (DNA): TGTGCCTGGAGTGTACGTCAGGGGGCGGGAGAGCAGTACTTC. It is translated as CAWSVRQGAGEQYF.

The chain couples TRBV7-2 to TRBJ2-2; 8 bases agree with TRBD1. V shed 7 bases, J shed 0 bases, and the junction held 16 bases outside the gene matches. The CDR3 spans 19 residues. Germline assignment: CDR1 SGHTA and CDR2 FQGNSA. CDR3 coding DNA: TGTGCCAGCACCAGGGGGCGCGGGTCCCAAGGTCCGAACACCGGGGAGCTGTTTTTT. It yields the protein CASTRGRGSQGPNTGELFF.

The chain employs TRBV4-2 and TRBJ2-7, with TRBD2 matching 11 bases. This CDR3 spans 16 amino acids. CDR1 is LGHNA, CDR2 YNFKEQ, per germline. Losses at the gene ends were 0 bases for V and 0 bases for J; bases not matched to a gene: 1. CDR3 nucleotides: TGTGCCAGCAGCCAAGAGACTAGCGGGGTCTCCTACGAGCAGTACTTC. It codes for CASSQETSGVSYEQYF.

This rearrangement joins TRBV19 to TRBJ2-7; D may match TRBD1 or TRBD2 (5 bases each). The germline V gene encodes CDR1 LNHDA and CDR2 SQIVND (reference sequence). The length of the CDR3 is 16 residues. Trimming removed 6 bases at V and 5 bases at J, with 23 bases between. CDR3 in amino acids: CASSKPWGSSPHEQYF. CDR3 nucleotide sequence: TGTGCCAGTAGCAAGCCGTGGGGGTCCAGCCCCCACGAGCAGTACTTC. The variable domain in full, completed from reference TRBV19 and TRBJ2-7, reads DGGITQSPKYLFRKEGQNVTLSCEQNLNHDAMYWYRQDPGQGLRLIYYSQIVNDFQKGDIAEGYSVSREKKESFPLTVTSAQKNPTAFYLCASSKPWGSSPHEQYFGPGTRLTVT.

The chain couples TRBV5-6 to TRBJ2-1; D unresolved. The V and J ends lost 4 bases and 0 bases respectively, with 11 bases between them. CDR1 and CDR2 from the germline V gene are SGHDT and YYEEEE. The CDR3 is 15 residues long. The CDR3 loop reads CASSPRVFSYNEQFF. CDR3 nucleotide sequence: TGTGCCAGCAGCCCCCGGGTCTTCTCCTACAATGAGCAGTTCTTC.

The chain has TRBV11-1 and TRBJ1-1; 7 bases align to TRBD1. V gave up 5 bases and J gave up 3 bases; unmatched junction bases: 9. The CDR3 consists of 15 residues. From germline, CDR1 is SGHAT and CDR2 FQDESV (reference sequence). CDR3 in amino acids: CASSRRQGGDTEAFF. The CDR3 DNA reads TGTGCCAGCAGCCGTAGACAGGGCGGGGACACTGAAGCTTTCTTT. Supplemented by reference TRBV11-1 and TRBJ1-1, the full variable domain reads EAEVAQSPRYKITEKSQAVAFWCDPISGHATLYWYRQILGQGPELLVQFQDESVVDDSQLPKDRFSAERLKGVDSTLKIQPAELGDSAMYLCASSRRQGGDTEAFFGQGTRLTVV.

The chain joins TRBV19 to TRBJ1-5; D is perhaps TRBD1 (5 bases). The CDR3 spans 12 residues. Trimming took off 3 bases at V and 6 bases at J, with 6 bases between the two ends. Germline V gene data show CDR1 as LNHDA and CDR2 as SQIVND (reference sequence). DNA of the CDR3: TGTGCCAGTAGTATGAGGGGTCAGCCCCAGCATTTT. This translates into CASSMRGQPQHF. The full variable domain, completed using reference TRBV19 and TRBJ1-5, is DGGITQSPKYLFRKEGQNVTLSCEQNLNHDAMYWYRQDPGQGLRLIYYSQIVNDFQKGDIAEGYSVSREKKESFPLTVTSAQKNPTAFYLCASSMRGQPQHFGDGTRLSIL.